This passage covers 3 T cell receptor beta chains from one sample sequenced in a study of T cells expressing NK-cell markers. Using the 5' RACE reads, TCRdb records one entry per CDR3 protein without DNA. In total, the table holds 440,000 or so distinct CDR3 sequences. The sample was blood T cells: a sorted CD56 or NKG2C T cell subset, CD4+ or CD8+ T cells, or bulk PBMC T cells (not recorded which). These receptors were collected from a woman between 18 and 70 years old in good health.

This chain connects TRBV20-1 to TRBJ1-5; TCRdb proposes TRBD1, but this gene call is untestable without DNA. The CDR3 loop spans 17 amino acids. Germline CDR1 reads DFQATT; CDR2 reads SNEGSKA (reference sequence). CDR3 sequence reads: CSAPPGQGANSNQPQHF.

V is TRBV4-1 and J is TRBJ2-5; TCRdb designates TRBD1, a call that cannot be tested without DNA. The CDR3 is 15 amino acids. Germline CDR1 reads MGHRA; CDR2 reads YSYEKL. The chain's CDR3 is CASSQETRAVETQYF.

The rearrangement joins TRBV28 to TRBJ2-7. There are 13 residues in the CDR3. Germline loops: CDR1 MDHEN, CDR2 SYDVKM. The chain's CDR3 is CASSLSGYYEQYF.